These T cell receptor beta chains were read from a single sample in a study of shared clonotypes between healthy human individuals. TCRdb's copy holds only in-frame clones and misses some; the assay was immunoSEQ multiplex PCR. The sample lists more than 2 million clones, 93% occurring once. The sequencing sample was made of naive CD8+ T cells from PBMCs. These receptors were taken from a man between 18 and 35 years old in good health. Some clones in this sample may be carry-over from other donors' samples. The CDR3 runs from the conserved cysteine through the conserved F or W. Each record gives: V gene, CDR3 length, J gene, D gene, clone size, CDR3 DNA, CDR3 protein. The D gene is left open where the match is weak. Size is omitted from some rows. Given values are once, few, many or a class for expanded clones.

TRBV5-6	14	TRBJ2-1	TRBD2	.	TGTGCCAGCTCGTTGGGCGGGAGTAATAATGAGCAGTTCTTC	CASSLGGSNNEQFF
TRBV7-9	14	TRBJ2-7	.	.	TGTGCCAGCAGCCAAAGGGGCACCTCCTACGAGCAGTACTTC	CASSQRGTSYEQYF
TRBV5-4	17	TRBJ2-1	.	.	TGTGCCAGCAGCGGACCGGACTCCACCAGCTCCTACAATGAGCAGTTCTTC	CASSGPDSTSSYNEQFF
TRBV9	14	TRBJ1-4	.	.	TGTGCCAGCAGCGAGACAGGTTCTAATGAAAAACTGTTTTTT	CASSETGSNEKLFF
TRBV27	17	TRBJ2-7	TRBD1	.	TGTGCCAGCAGTTATCTAACGACAGGGGGTATTTCCTACGAGCAGTACTTC	CASSYLTTGGISYEQYF
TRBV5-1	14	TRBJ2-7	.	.	TGCGCCAGCAGCCCCAAAAAGGGCTCCTACGAGCAGTACTTC	CASSPKKGSYEQYF
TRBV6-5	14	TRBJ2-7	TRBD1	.	TGTGCCAGCAGTTACCTACGACAGGGTGGAGAGCAGTACTTC	CASSYLRQGGEQYF
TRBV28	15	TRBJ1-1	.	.	TGTGCCAGCAGTCCAGGCGGACCATTGAACACTGAAGCTTTCTTT	CASSPGGPLNTEAFF
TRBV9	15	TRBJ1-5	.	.	TGTGCCAGCAGCGTAGGAGACGGGGTATATCAGCCCCAGCATTTT	CASSVGDGVYQPQHF
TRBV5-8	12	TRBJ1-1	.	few	TGTGCCAGCAGCTACGGGGGCCCTGAAGCTTTCTTT	CASSYGGPEAFF
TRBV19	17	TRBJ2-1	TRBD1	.	TGTGCCAGTAGTGTTGACAGGGGGTCCAGCTCCTACAATGAGCAGTTCTTC	CASSVDRGSSSYNEQFF
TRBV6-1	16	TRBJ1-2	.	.	TGTGCCAGCAGTGTTCGGGGCAGGGAATCTAACTATGGCTACACCTTC	CASSVRGRESNYGYTF
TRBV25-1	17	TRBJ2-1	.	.	TGTGCCAGCAGTGAATATGCGGGGGCCGTCACCCTCGATGAGCAGTTCTTC	CASSEYAGAVTLDEQFF
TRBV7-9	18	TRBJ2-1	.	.	TGTGCCAGCAGCGCTAACCCCTTCATAGCGGAGGACTACAATGAGCAGTTCTTC	CASSANPFIAEDYNEQFF
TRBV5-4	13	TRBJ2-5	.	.	TGTGCCAGCAGCTTGGATGGGGAAGAGACCCAGTACTTC	CASSLDGEETQYF
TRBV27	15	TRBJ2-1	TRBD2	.	TGTGCCAGCAGTGCAACTAGCGGGACCTTCTTTGAGCAGTTCTTC	CASSATSGTFFEQFF
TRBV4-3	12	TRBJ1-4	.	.	TGCGCCAGCAGCCAAGATCGGTTTTTACTGTTTTTT	CASSQDRFLLFF
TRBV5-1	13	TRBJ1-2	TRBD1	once	TGCGCCAGCACCCCCCAGGGGGTCCGTGGCTACACCTTC	CASTPQGVRGYTF
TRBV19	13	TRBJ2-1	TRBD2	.	TGTGCCAGTAGTATAATGGCGGGAGACGAGCAGTTCTTC	CASSIMAGDEQFF
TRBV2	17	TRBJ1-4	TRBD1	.	TGTGCCAGCAGTCGACCGGGACAGGGGGTTGCTAATGAAAAACTGTTTTTT	CASSRPGQGVANEKLFF
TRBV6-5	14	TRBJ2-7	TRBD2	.	TGTGCCAGCAGCCCGGGACTAGGAGTCCCCGAGCAGTACTTC	CASSPGLGVPEQYF
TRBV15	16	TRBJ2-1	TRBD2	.	TGTGCCACCAGCAGCGCGGGACTAGCGCATTACAATGAGCAGTTCTTC	CATSSAGLAHYNEQFF
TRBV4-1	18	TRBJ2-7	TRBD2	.	TGCGCCAGCAGCCATCCGGGACTAGCGGGAGGAGGCCTCTACGAGCAGTACTTC	CASSHPGLAGGGLYEQYF
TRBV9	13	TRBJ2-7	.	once	TGTGCCAGCAGCGTAGATAGAGGCTACGAGCAGTACTTC	CASSVDRGYEQYF
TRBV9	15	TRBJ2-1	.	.	TGTGCCAGCAGTTCAGGCGGGGTCGCCTACAATGAGCAGTTCTTC	CASSSGGVAYNEQFF
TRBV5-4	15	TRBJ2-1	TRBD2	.	TGTGCCAGCAGTATTAAGCGGGAGACCTACAATGAGCAGTTCTTC	CASSIKRETYNEQFF
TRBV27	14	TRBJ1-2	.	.	TGTGCCAGCAGCCCCAGGGGAGTAACCTATGGCTACACCTTC	CASSPRGVTYGYTF
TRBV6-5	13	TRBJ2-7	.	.	TGTGCCAGCAGTTACAGTCGGGGCTACGAGCAGTACTTC	CASSYSRGYEQYF
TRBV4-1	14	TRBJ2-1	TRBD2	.	TGCGCCAGCAGCCACGGGGGGGGAATGAATGAGCAGTTCTTC	CASSHGGGMNEQFF
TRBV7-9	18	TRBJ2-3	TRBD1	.	TGTGCCAGCAGCCCTAGAATCGGACAGGGAATGGACACAGATACGCAGTATTTT	CASSPRIGQGMDTDTQYF
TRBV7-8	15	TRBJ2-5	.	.	TGTGCCAGCAGCTTAGCGGTGGGTACCGGTGAGACCCAGTACTTC	CASSLAVGTGETQYF
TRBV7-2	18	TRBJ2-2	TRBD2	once	TGTGCCAGCAGGGGGGGCGGACTAGCGGGAGGTAACACCGGGGAGCTGTTTTTT	CASRGGGLAGGNTGELFF
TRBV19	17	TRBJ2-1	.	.	TGTGCCAGTAGTATTGGGGGACCCCTGACCTCCTACAATGAGCAGTTCTTC	CASSIGGPLTSYNEQFF
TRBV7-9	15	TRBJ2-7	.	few	TGTGCCAGCAGCTTAGGAGGCGGGTCCTTCTACGAGCAGTACTTC	CASSLGGGSFYEQYF
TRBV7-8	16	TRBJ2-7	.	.	TGTGCCAGCAGCTCTGTACCCGGGCTAGAAGGGTACGAGCAGTACTTC	CASSSVPGLEGYEQYF
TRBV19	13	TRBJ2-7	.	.	TGTGCCAGTAGTCCCCGGGACAACTACGAGCAGTACTTC	CASSPRDNYEQYF
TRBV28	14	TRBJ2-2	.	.	TGTGCCAGCAGTTTATTGAAGAAGACCGGGGAGCTGTTTTTT	CASSLLKKTGELFF
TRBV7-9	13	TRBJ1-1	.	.	TGTGCCAGCAGCCGAGGGGGTAACACTGAAGCTTTCTTT	CASSRGGNTEAFF
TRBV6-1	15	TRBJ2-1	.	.	TGTGCCAGCAGGAAGCCCGGGACCGAATACAATGAGCAGTTCTTC	CASRKPGTEYNEQFF
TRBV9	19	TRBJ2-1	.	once	TGTGCCAGCAGCGTAATTCCTTATTCCGGGCGGGACTTATACAATGAGCAGTTCTTC	CASSVIPYSGRDLYNEQFF
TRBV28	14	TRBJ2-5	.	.	TGTGCCAGCAGCCCCCCGGGGGCGGGGGAGACCCAGTACTTC	CASSPPGAGETQYF
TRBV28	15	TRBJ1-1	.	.	TGTGCCAGCAGTCTATTAAGGACATCCAACACTGAAGCTTTCTTT	CASSLLRTSNTEAFF
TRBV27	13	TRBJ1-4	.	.	TGTGCCAGCAGTATCCACCGACAGCAGAAACTGTTTTTT	CASSIHRQQKLFF
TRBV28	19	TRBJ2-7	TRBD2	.	TGTGCCAGCAGTACCCGAGCGGGAGCGGGAGATTCTAGGCTCTACGAGCAGTACTTC	CASSTRAGAGDSRLYEQYF
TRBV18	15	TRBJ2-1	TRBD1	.	TGTGCCAGCTCAAAGGATGAGGACAGGGACAATGAGCAGTTCTTC	CASSKDEDRDNEQFF
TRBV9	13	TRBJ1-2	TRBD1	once	TGTGCCAGCCGGGGACAGGGGGGTGTTGGCTACACCTTC	CASRGQGGVGYTF
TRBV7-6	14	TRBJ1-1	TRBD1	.	TGTGCCAGCAGCTCGGATCAGGGGGTCACTGAAGCTTTCTTT	CASSSDQGVTEAFF
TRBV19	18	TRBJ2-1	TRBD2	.	TGTGCCAGTAGTCCGCAGGGACTAGCGGGAGTAGGGTACAATGAGCAGTTCTTC	CASSPQGLAGVGYNEQFF